One and the same sample provided the 10 T cell receptor beta chains below, sequenced in a study of blood T cell repertoires in COVID-19. Only in-frame clones appear in the TCRdb table, and some are missing; sequencing was by immunoSEQ multiplex PCR. The sample includes 220,000 or so clones, around 83% seen only once; the top ten take about 1.3%. Sequenced: PBMCs or T cells enriched from blood (not recorded which). These receptors all come from a woman in her 40s with acute COVID-19.

V and J are TRBV30 and TRBJ1-1; perhaps TRBD1 as D (5 bases). Germline lookup yields CDR1 GTSNPN and CDR2 SVGIG (reference sequence). There are 12 residues in the CDR3. Trimming took 4 bases from V and 3 from J, leaving 9 bases between them. CDR3 DNA: TGTGCCTGGAATCCAGGGCACACTGAAGCTTTCTTT. It is translated as CAWNPGHTEAFF.

With regard to this clone: The same CDR3 arises from other DNA sequences in this sample as well. The chain joins TRBV15 to TRBJ2-5, with 7 bases identical to TRBD1. The CDR3 length is 15 residues. V was clipped by 0 bases and J by 5 bases; unmatched bases: 6. In germline, CDR1 is LNHNV, CDR2 YYDKDF (reference sequence). CDR3 protein: CATSRDLGGSETQYF. The CDR3 DNA is TGTGCCACCAGCAGAGACCTAGGGGGCTCGGAGACCCAGTACTTC.

In regard to this clone: Other DNA sequences within the sample encode an identical CDR3. V is TRBV5-4 and J is TRBJ2-7, with TRBD1 identical over 7 bases. CDR3 length: 14 amino acids. V trimming: 0 bases; J trimming: 2 bases; junction bases outside the gene matches: 2. The germline V gene encodes CDR1 SGHNT and CDR2 YYREEE (reference sequence). The CDR3 loop is CASSLGQGAYEQYF. CDR3 DNA: TGTGCCAGCAGCTTGGGACAGGGCGCCTACGAGCAGTACTTC.

The chain recombines TRBV3-1 (or the pseudogene TRBV3-2) with TRBJ2-7; TRBD1 matches at 9 bases. V lost 1 base, J lost 6 bases, and 7 bases stayed unmatched. The CDR3 sequence is 15 residues long. Germline V gene sequence: CDR1 LGHDT, CDR2 YNNKEL (reference sequence). The CDR3 DNA reads as TGTGCCAGCAGCCAAGTGGGGGGACAGGGATCCGAGCAGTACTTC. Translated: CASSQVGGQGSEQYF.

The genes are TRBV4-2 and TRBJ1-1; possibly TRBD1 for D (6 bases). Germline CDR1 LGHNA, CDR2 YNFKEQ. The CDR3 runs to 13 residues. V was clipped by 0 bases and J by 11 bases, with 13 bases between them. Here the CDR3 reads CASSQDLWTAAFF. As DNA, the CDR3 is TGTGCCAGCAGCCAAGACCTCTGGACAGCGGCTTTCTTT.

The rearrangement links TRBV10-3 to TRBJ1-1, with D perhaps TRBD1 (5 bases). V lost 2 bases and J lost 1, with 8 bases in between. This CDR3 region has 14 residues. Per germline, CDR1 ENHRY and CDR2 SYGVKD. CDR3 in DNA: TGTGCCATCAGTGAGGCGACAGCGAACACTGAAGCTTTCTTT. Its protein product is CAISEATANTEAFF.

The chain uses TRBV3-1 (or the pseudogene TRBV3-2) and TRBJ1-5; no firm D call. V was clipped by 0 bases and J by 4 bases, with 7 bases between them. Germline CDR1 reads LGHDT; CDR2 reads YNNKEL (reference sequence). The length of the CDR3 is 14 residues. CDR3 amino acids: CASSQEGSNQPQHF. CDR3 coding DNA: TGTGCCAGCAGCCAAGAAGGGAGTAATCAGCCCCAGCATTTT.

V gene TRBV5-1 combines with J gene TRBJ1-4, with 7 bases aligning to TRBD1. In germline, CDR1 is SGHRS, CDR2 YFSETQ. V was pared by 0 bases and J by 6 bases, with 2 bases of the junction left unmatched. The CDR3 totals 14 residues. CDR3 in DNA: TGCGCCAGCAGCTTGGGAGGGGGCGATGAAAAACTGTTTTTT. Translation: CASSLGGGDEKLFF.

The V gene is TRBV7-2, the J gene TRBJ2-7, with a tentative D call TRBD1 (5 bases). This CDR3 has 13 amino acids. V was trimmed by 3 bases and J by 6 bases, leaving 12 bases between them. Germline lookup yields CDR1 SGHTA and CDR2 FQGNSA. CDR3 nucleotide sequence: TGTGCCAGCAGCTTCCCCAGGGTGGGCGAGCAGTACTTC. Amino acids: CASSFPRVGEQYF. Filled out from reference TRBV7-2 and TRBJ2-7, the complete variable domain reads GAGVSQSPSNKVTEKGKDVELRCDPISGHTALYWYRQSLGQGLEFLIYFQGNSAPDKSGLPSDRFSAERTGGSVSTLTIQRTQQEDSAVYLCASSFPRVGEQYFGPGTRLTVT.

This chain connects TRBV28 to TRBJ2-5; TRBD2 matches 13 bases. V shed 6 bases, J shed 4 bases, and the junction held 2 bases outside the gene matches. Germline V gene lookup returns CDR1 MDHEN and CDR2 SYDVKM. The CDR3 totals 14 residues. In nucleotides, the CDR3 is TGTGCCAGCAGGTGGACTAGCGGGAGAGAGACCCAGTACTTC. As protein: CASRWTSGRETQYF.